This T cell receptor beta chain was captured in a study of blood T cell repertoires in COVID-19. Study summary: T cells, B-cell-depleted T cells, or PBMCs supplied cDNA or gDNA.

TCRdb's table, derived via immunoSEQ multiplex PCR, lists solely in-frame clones and lacks some. The profile shows over 85,000 clones, around 73% of them singletons. CDR3 length: 17 amino acids. Germline lookup yields CDR1 MNHEY and CDR2 SMNVEV (reference sequence). V lost 5 bases to trimming and J lost 7 bases; unmatched junction nucleotides: 14. The V and J genes are TRBV27 and TRBJ2-1; TRBD2 aligns across 10 bases. The specimen was peripheral blood. This sequence originates from a man in his 60s with active or convalescent COVID-19. CDR3 protein: CASSPRTSGYVENEQFF. CDR3 DNA: TGTGCCAGCAGTCCTCGGACTAGCGGCTATGTTGAGAATGAGCAGTTCTTC.